This T cell receptor beta chain was captured by sequencing in a study of blood T cell repertoires in COVID-19. As for the study in general: Researchers got acute and convalescent COVID-19 samples from the United States, Italy and Spain. Nucleic acid was either cDNA or gDNA, and it came from T cells, B-cell-depleted T cells, or PBMCs.

The participants were between about 18 and 100 years old and came from some 23 US areas. This table comes from immunoSEQ multiplex PCR, and its TCRdb copy is limited to in-frame clones, with some not included. Of some 300,000 clones listed, just under 90% are singletons. Sequenced: PBMCs or T cells enriched from blood (not recorded which). This clonotype originated in a woman aged 45-65 years who had been exposed to COVID-19.

CDR3 in DNA: TGTGCCAGCACCCCCCTGGGTTTGCGGGGGGGACAAGAGACCCAGTACTTC. It translates to CASTPLGLRGGQETQYF. The chain links TRBV27 to TRBJ2-5; TRBD2 aligns across 9 bases. The CDR3 contains 17 residues. CDR1 is MNHEY, CDR2 SMNVEV, per germline (reference sequence). The trim removed 7 bases at V and 2 bases at J, leaving 14 bases unmatched.